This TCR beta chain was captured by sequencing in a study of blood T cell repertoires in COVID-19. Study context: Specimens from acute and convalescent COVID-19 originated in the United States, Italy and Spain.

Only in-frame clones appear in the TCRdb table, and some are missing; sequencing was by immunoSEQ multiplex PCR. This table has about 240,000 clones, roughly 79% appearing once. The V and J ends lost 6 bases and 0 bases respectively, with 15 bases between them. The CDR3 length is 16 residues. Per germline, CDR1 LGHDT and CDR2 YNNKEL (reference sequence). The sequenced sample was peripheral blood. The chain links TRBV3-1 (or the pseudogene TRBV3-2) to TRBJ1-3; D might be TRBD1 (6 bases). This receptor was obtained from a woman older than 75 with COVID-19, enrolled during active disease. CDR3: CASSRQGQFSGNTIYF. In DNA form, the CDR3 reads TGTGCCAGCAGTCGGCAGGGGCAGTTCTCTGGAAACACCATATATTTT.